The 31 T cell receptor beta chains below were found in one sample sequenced in a study of beta chain features in type 1 diabetes (dated by TCRdb to 2017 to 2018). The library came from the immunoSEQ multiplex PCR assay. The High Capacity cDNA Reverse Transcription Kit was used to reverse transcribe all of the isolated RNA, meaning that expressed TCRB transcripts were what got sequenced. TCRdb provides this immuneACCESS table in a form limited to in-frame rearrangements. Some clones are lacking; in checked studies, under half of them reflect an unresolved V gene, and why the rest are absent is not known. The sample table records 630,000 or so clones; around 15% of these occur just once. Clones ranked in the top ten supply around 0.04% of the sample. What the study reported, not specific to this receptor: In all four CD4+ subsets, TCRB CDR3 length was moderately but significantly shorter in type 1 diabetes patients.

These receptors lack a known antigen. Input material: naive CD4+ T cells from blood. The cell subset or site label for this specimen denotes: true naive CD4+ T cells. The receptors shown here come from a man between 18 and 29 years old with type 1 diabetes.

A few counts support this clone. The gene calls are TRBV25-1 and TRBJ2-5; 7 nucleotides align to TRBD1. V trimming: 7 bases; J trimming: 9 bases; junction bases outside the gene matches: 17. CDR1 is MGHDK, CDR2 SYGVNS, per germline. The CDR3 is made up of 15 amino acids. The CDR3 DNA follows: TGTGCCAGCACGAAAACAGGGGCCGACCGAGGGGCCCAGTACTTC. This codes for CASTKTGADRGAQYF.

In this sample, this clone turned up a few times. This chain connects TRBV7-9 to TRBJ1-4; no definite D call. This CDR3 contains 15 residues. Germline CDR1 SEHNR, CDR2 FQNEAQ (reference sequence). The V gene lost 1 base and the J gene lost 5 bases, with 11 bases spanning the gap. CDR3: CASSLEWDPNEKLFF. CDR3 coding DNA: TGTGCCAGCAGCTTAGAATGGGATCCCAATGAAAAACTGTTTTTT.

The chain recombines TRBV7-9 with TRBJ2-3; TRBD1 matches 9 bases. Germline trimming cut 4 bases from V and 1 base from J; bases unmatched to any gene: 6. Germline V lookup: CDR1 SEHNR, CDR2 FQNEAQ (reference sequence). The CDR3 spans 16 residues. DNA of the CDR3: TGTGCCAGCAGCTCCCGGGACAGGGATGGCACAGATACGCAGTATTTT. Protein sequence: CASSSRDRDGTDTQYF.

This clone was detected only a few times. The chain employs TRBV27 and TRBJ1-6; D gene ambiguous. Germline CDR1 and CDR2: MNHEY and SMNVEV (reference sequence). This CDR3 is built from 16 residues. V was trimmed by 6 bases and J by 4 bases, leaving 16 bases between them. CDR3 sequence: CASRAVGEGYNSPLHF. The CDR3 DNA is TGTGCCAGCAGGGCTGTCGGTGAAGGATATAATTCACCCCTCCACTTT.

This clone was found a few times. V usage is TRBV6-5 and J usage is TRBJ2-1; no clear D gene. CDR1 MNHEY and CDR2 SVGAGI come from the germline V gene. This CDR3 region has 13 residues. The V gene lost 10 bases and the J gene lost 8 bases, with 18 bases spanning the gap. The chain's CDR3 is CATRALPWDEQFF. CDR3 bases: TGTGCCACCCGGGCGCTCCCTTGGGATGAGCAGTTCTTC.

This clone was picked up a small number of times. The rearrangement joins TRBV9 to TRBJ1-1; TRBD1 might be the D (6 bases). CDR3 size: 14 residues. From germline, CDR1 is SGDLS and CDR2 YYNGEE. Trimming removed 0 bases at V and 7 bases at J, with 13 bases between. CDR3 sequence reads: CASSVATGLSEAFF. DNA of the CDR3: TGTGCCAGCAGCGTAGCTACAGGGCTGAGTGAAGCTTTCTTT.

This clone was counted once. This chain uses TRBV9 with TRBJ2-7; tentative D call: TRBD1 (5 bases). V was trimmed by 1 base and J by 0 bases, leaving 8 bases between them. The germline gives CDR1 SGDLS, CDR2 YYNGEE. The CDR3 is made up of 14 amino acids. The CDR3 loop is CASSVKGASYEQYF. In nucleotides, the CDR3 is TGTGCCAGCAGCGTAAAAGGGGCCTCCTACGAGCAGTACTTC.

The chain is built from TRBV7-6 and TRBJ2-1; D is ambiguous. The V end lost 3 bases, the J end lost 1 base, and 16 bases lay between the germline ends. CDR1 and CDR2 from the germline V gene are SGHVS and FNYEAQ. The CDR3 extends over 17 amino acids. The CDR3: CASSLLEGVRSYNEQFF. The CDR3 DNA is TGTGCCAGCAGCTTGCTCGAAGGCGTAAGGTCCTACAATGAGCAGTTCTTC. Supplemented by reference TRBV7-6 and TRBJ2-1, the full variable domain reads GAGVSQSPRYKVTKRGQDVALRCDPISGHVSLYWYRQALGQGPEFLTYFNYEAQQDKSGLPNDRFSAERPEGSISTLTIQRTEQRDSAMYRCASSLLEGVRSYNEQFFGPGTRLTVL.

This clone was seen a few times. This chain connects TRBV7-9 to TRBJ2-7, with no clear D. The CDR3 is 15 amino acids. Trimming took 1 base from V and 2 from J, leaving 12 bases between them. Germline V lookup: CDR1 SEHNR, CDR2 FQNEAQ (reference sequence). CDR3 nucleotide sequence: TGTGCCAGCAGCTTAGAAGGGCCGCTGGCCTACGAGCAGTACTTC. Translating it yields CASSLEGPLAYEQYF.

This clone was seen a handful of times. This sequence joins TRBV7-2 and TRBJ1-3, with D hard to call. The CDR3 spans 15 residues. Germline V CDR1 and CDR2: SGHTA, FQGNSA. The ends were cut back, 3 bases at V and 0 bases at J, with 9 bases in the middle. The CDR3 loop reads CASSFLSYSGNTIYF. The CDR3 bases are TGTGCCAGCAGCTTTCTCAGTTACTCTGGAAACACCATATATTTT. The full variable domain, completed using reference TRBV7-2 and TRBJ1-3, is GAGVSQSPSNKVTEKGKDVELRCDPISGHTALYWYRQSLGQGLEFLIYFQGNSAPDKSGLPSDRFSAERTGGSVSTLTIQRTQQEDSAVYLCASSFLSYSGNTIYFGEGSWLTVV.

This clone was counted between two and nine times. The chain links TRBV19 to TRBJ1-2; maybe TRBD1 (6 bases). The CDR3 is 11 amino acids. From germline, CDR1 is LNHDA and CDR2 SQIVND (reference sequence). V shed 5 bases and J shed 7 bases, with 8 bases lying between them. The CDR3 DNA sequence: TGTGCCAGTAGTCTCAGGGGTGGCTACACCTTC. This encodes CASSLRGGYTF.

The chain has TRBV2 and TRBJ2-3, with no clear D. CDR1 is SNHLY, CDR2 FYNNEI, per germline. V lost 6 bases and J lost 3, with 10 bases in between. The CDR3 covers 13 residues. CDR3 DNA: TGTGCCAGCAGCATGGCCGGGACAGATACGCAGTATTTT. Translation gives CASSMAGTDTQYF.

This clone was detected a few times. The J gene is TRBJ2-1, the V gene TRBV9; D is ambiguous. The CDR3 spans 13 residues. Trimming took off 2 bases at V and 5 bases at J, with 8 bases between the two ends. CDR1 and CDR2 (germline): SGDLS, YYNGEE. The CDR3 loop is CASSVTSDNEQFF. The CDR3 DNA reads TGTGCCAGCAGCGTCACCTCGGACAATGAGCAGTTCTTC. Full variable domain (missing parts from reference TRBV9 and TRBJ2-1): DSGVTQTPKHLITATGQRVTLRCSPRSGDLSVYWYQQSLDQGLQFLIQYYNGEERAKGNILERFSAQQFPDLHSELNLSSLELGDSALYFCASSVTSDNEQFFGPGTRLTVL.

The chain links TRBV5-6 to TRBJ2-3, with 9 nucleotides matching TRBD2. J was trimmed by 2 bases and V by 3 bases; bases with no gene match: 7. This CDR3 has 16 residues. CDR1 and CDR2 (germline): SGHDT, YYEEEE. The CDR3 sequence: CASSSESGRITDTQYF. CDR3 sequence (DNA): TGTGCCAGCAGCTCTGAAAGCGGGAGGATCACAGATACGCAGTATTTT.

This clone has more than one count but fewer than ten. This chain joins TRBV10-3 and TRBJ2-2; D gene ambiguous. The CDR3 extends over 13 amino acids. Looked up from germline, CDR1 is ENHRY and CDR2 is SYGVKD. V gave up 8 bases and J gave up 0 bases, with 7 bases separating them. The CDR3: CAIGGANTGELFF. The CDR3 DNA reads TGTGCCATCGGTGGGGCGAACACCGGGGAGCTGTTTTTT.

This clone was counted between two and nine times. The chain uses TRBV7-2 and TRBJ2-7; TRBD1 agrees at 9 bases. CDR3 size: 13 residues. Germline V gives CDR1 SGHTA, CDR2 FQGNSA. J lost 9 bases, V lost 5 bases, and 8 bases had no gene match. CDR3 amino acids: CASSPQGQGLQYF. CDR3 nucleotide sequence: TGTGCCAGCAGCCCACAGGGACAGGGCCTGCAGTACTTC.

The chain uses TRBV5-1 and TRBJ2-7, with D possibly matching TRBD2 (5 bases). CDR1 SGHRS and CDR2 YFSETQ come from the germline V gene. Between the trimmed V and J ends, which lost 1 base and 6 bases, there was a span of 17 bases. The CDR3 covers 15 residues. The CDR3 reads CASSLMAGSMGEQYF. The DNA of the CDR3 is TGCGCCAGCAGCTTGATGGCGGGTTCGATGGGCGAGCAGTACTTC.

This clone was picked up a small number of times. The chain links TRBV28 to TRBJ2-7; a possible D gene is TRBD2 (5 bases). V gave up 1 base and J gave up 7 bases, with 11 bases separating them. The CDR3 sequence is 13 residues long. Per the germline V gene, CDR1 is MDHEN and CDR2 is SYDVKM. CDR3 bases: TGTGCCAGCAGTTTATCGGGGTCTAAGGAGCAGTACTTC. It codes for CASSLSGSKEQYF.

The sample holds a few counts of this clone. The J gene is TRBJ2-1, the V gene TRBV29-1; D gene uncertain. Germline V gene data show CDR1 as SQVTM and CDR2 as ANQGSEA. Trimming removed 4 bases at V and 8 bases at J, with 6 bases between. This CDR3 is built from 10 residues. CDR3 region: CSVVFYEQFF. The CDR3 DNA reads TGCAGCGTTGTTTTTTATGAGCAGTTCTTC.

This clone was detected only a few times. The V call is TRBV30, the J call TRBJ1-5; no definite D call. V lost 2 bases and J 9 bases, leaving 14 bases between the germline ends. CDR1 GTSNPN and CDR2 SVGIG come from the germline V gene (reference sequence). This CDR3 spans 13 amino acids. CDR3 region: CAWSQIQSSPQHF. The DNA of the CDR3 is TGTGCCTGGAGTCAGATACAATCATCGCCCCAGCATTTT.

Here the CDR3 reads CASSLRSGSYEQYF. The DNA of the CDR3 is TGTGCCAGCAGCTTGCGGTCAGGGTCCTACGAGCAGTACTTC. The chain has TRBV5-4 and TRBJ2-7; a possible D gene is TRBD1 (5 bases). Germline V CDR1 and CDR2: SGHNT, YYREEE (reference sequence). The CDR3 has 14 amino acids. Trimming stripped 1 base from V and 1 base from J, with 9 bases between. The entire variable domain, with the rest obtained from reference TRBV5-4 and TRBJ2-7, is as follows: ETGVTQSPTHLIKTRGQQVTLRCSSQSGHNTVSWYQQALGQGPQFIFQYYREEENGRGNFPPRFSGLQFPNYSSELNVNALELDDSALYLCASSLRSGSYEQYFGPGTRLTVT.

This chain links TRBV25-1 with TRBJ2-2, with 8 bases matching TRBD1. This CDR3 contains 15 residues. From germline, CDR1 is MGHDK and CDR2 SYGVNS. Germline trimming cut 3 bases from V and 5 bases from J; bases unmatched to any gene: 5. CDR3 sequence reads: CASSDRDRLTGELFF. CDR3 coding DNA: TGTGCCAGCAGTGACCGGGACAGGTTAACCGGGGAGCTGTTTTTT.

V usage is TRBV6-5 and J usage is TRBJ1-5, with D possibly being TRBD1 (5 bases). Trimming removed 0 bases at V and 7 bases at J, with 10 bases between. Germline V lookup: CDR1 MNHEY, CDR2 SVGAGI. The CDR3 is 14 amino acids. For the CDR3, the DNA is TGTGCCAGCAGTTACTCCAGGGCAGGACAGCCCCAGCATTTT. This gives the protein CASSYSRAGQPQHF.

The CDR3 spells CASSPRTSSYEQYF. The DNA of the CDR3 is TGCGCCAGCAGCCCGCGGACATCCTCCTACGAGCAGTACTTC. The chain couples TRBV5-1 to TRBJ2-7; weak D call: TRBD1 (5 bases). This CDR3 spans 14 amino acids. The V and J ends lost 4 bases and 0 bases respectively, with 11 bases between them. The germline V gene encodes CDR1 SGHRS and CDR2 YFSETQ.

The sample holds a few counts of this clone. This sequence joins TRBV18 and TRBJ2-1, with TRBD1 as a possible D gene (5 bases). V was clipped by 3 bases and J by 6 bases, with 12 bases between them. The CDR3 covers 14 residues. Germline assignment: CDR1 KGHSH and CDR2 LQKENI. In DNA form, the CDR3 reads TGTGCCAGCTCACCCGACAGTGTGGTCAATGAGCAGTTCTTC. Residues: CASSPDSVVNEQFF.

V is TRBV10-3 and J is TRBJ2-5; D may match TRBD1 or TRBD2 (5 bases each). Germline V gene lookup returns CDR1 ENHRY and CDR2 SYGVKD. The ends were cut back, 7 bases at V and 0 bases at J, with 18 bases in the middle. There are 16 residues in the CDR3. The CDR3 loop is CAIKGDSWGYQETQYF. The CDR3 DNA reads TGTGCCATCAAGGGTGACTCTTGGGGGTACCAAGAGACCCAGTACTTC.

The rearrangement links TRBV6-5 to TRBJ2-1, with a weak D call TRBD1 (6 bases). Germline values: CDR1 MNHEY, CDR2 SVGAGI. The V gene lost 8 bases and the J gene lost 1 base, with 12 bases spanning the gap. The CDR3 has 14 residues. The CDR3 DNA reads TGTGCCAGCTCCGAGGACAGATCCTACAATGAGCAGTTCTTC. Translated, it gives CASSEDRSYNEQFF.

This clone has only a few counts. The chain carries TRBV28 and TRBJ1-4, with D perhaps TRBD1 (6 bases). V was clipped by 6 bases and J by 8 bases, with 19 bases between them. This CDR3 comprises 15 residues. In germline, CDR1 is MDHEN, CDR2 SYDVKM. The CDR3 protein is CASSPPWQGLEKLFF. CDR3 nucleotide sequence: TGTGCCAGCAGCCCCCCCTGGCAGGGGTTAGAAAAACTGTTTTTT.

The chain links TRBV5-1 to TRBJ1-1, with D possibly TRBD1 on 5 matching bases. Trimming took 0 bases from V and 3 from J, leaving 9 bases between them. The CDR3 spans 14 residues. Germline V lookup: CDR1 SGHRS, CDR2 YFSETQ. The CDR3 loop is CASSLGGADTEAFF. In DNA form, the CDR3 reads TGCGCCAGCAGCTTGGGGGGCGCGGACACTGAAGCTTTCTTT.

This chain uses TRBV18 with TRBJ1-1, with D possibly TRBD1 on 5 matching bases. V was pared by 1 base and J by 3 bases, with 12 bases between. Looked up from germline, CDR1 is KGHSH and CDR2 is LQKENI. The CDR3 runs to 15 residues. DNA of the CDR3: TGTGCCAGCTCACCACGGGATGGGGGGGACACTGAAGCTTTCTTT. Its protein product is CASSPRDGGDTEAFF.

In this sample, this clone turned up a few times. This chain joins TRBV14 and TRBJ1-2, with D possibly being TRBD1 (5 bases). Germline CDR1 reads SGHDN; CDR2 reads FVKESK. Trimming took 4 bases from V and 6 from J, leaving 15 bases between them. The CDR3 extends over 14 amino acids. CDR3 in amino acids: CASSLLGRVDGYTF. The CDR3 coding sequence is TGTGCCAGCAGCCTACTGGGCAGGGTGGATGGCTACACCTTC.